The 15 T cell receptor beta chains reported below all come from one sample, sequenced in a study of cytomegalovirus exposure and HLA in healthy donors. The PCR used 60 Vbeta and 13 Jbeta primers. The table came from immunoSEQ multiplex PCR; TCRdb's copy has only in-frame clones and leaves some out. The sample carries 130,000 or so clones, around 73% recorded once. The sequenced sample was PBMCs. These receptors were collected from a man over 45 in good health and CMV-seronegative.

The V gene is TRBV28, the J gene TRBJ2-1; 11 nucleotides line up with TRBD2. V gave up 5 bases and J gave up 7 bases; unmatched junction bases: 10. Germline V gene data show CDR1 as MDHEN and CDR2 as SYDVKM. This CDR3 region has 16 residues. CDR3 in amino acids: CASSGSSGRARNEQFF. The CDR3 nucleotides read TGTGCCAGCAGTGGCAGTAGCGGGAGGGCCAGGAATGAGCAGTTCTTC.

This sequence joins TRBV29-1 and TRBJ2-2; 8 nucleotides line up with TRBD1. Trimming at V came to 6 bases and at J to 6 bases, leaving 3 bases not matched to a gene. Per the germline V gene, CDR1 is SQVTM and CDR2 is ANQGSEA. This CDR3 is 12 amino acids long. CDR3 region: CSVYRGSGELFF. CDR3 nucleotides: TGCAGCGTGTACAGGGGGTCCGGGGAGCTGTTTTTT.

This clone was seen only a few times. The chain is built from TRBV5-1 and TRBJ2-1; weak D call: TRBD1 (5 bases). V lost 4 bases and J lost 6, with 17 bases in between. The CDR3 consists of 15 residues. Germline CDR1 SGHRS, CDR2 YFSETQ. The CDR3 here is CASSPGFIGFNEQFF. The CDR3 DNA sequence: TGCGCCAGCAGCCCAGGGTTTATTGGGTTCAATGAGCAGTTCTTC. Full variable domain (remainder filled in from reference TRBV5-1 and TRBJ2-1): KAGVTQTPRYLIKTRGQQVTLSCSPISGHRSVSWYQQTPGQGLQFLFEYFSETQRNKGNFPGRFSGRQFSNSRSEMNVSTLELGDSALYLCASSPGFIGFNEQFFGPGTRLTVL.

This clone is a singleton in its sample. This chain joins TRBV11-2 and TRBJ2-2, with 8 bases matching TRBD1. V trimming: 1 base; J trimming: 0 bases; junction bases outside the gene matches: 7. Germline assignment: CDR1 SGHAT and CDR2 FQNNGV. This CDR3 contains 18 residues. CDR3 amino acids: CASSLAGAGGPNTGELFF. CDR3 nucleotides: TGTGCCAGCAGCTTAGCGGGGGCAGGGGGCCCGAACACCGGGGAGCTGTTTTTT.

The chain combines TRBV28 with TRBJ2-7; D not resolved. CDR1 and CDR2 (germline): MDHEN, SYDVKM. Trimming cost V 4 bases and J 3 bases, with 7 bases left between them. The CDR3 covers 12 residues. The CDR3: CASSSRIYEQYF. The CDR3, as DNA: TGTGCCAGCAGTTCGCGGATCTACGAGCAGTACTTC. Full variable domain (remainder filled in from reference TRBV28 and TRBJ2-7): DVKVTQSSRYLVKRTGEKVFLECVQDMDHENMFWYRQDPGLGLRLIYFSYDVKMKEKGDIPEGYSVSREKKERFSLILESASTNQTSMYLCASSSRIYEQYFGPGTRLTVT.

This clone has a handful of counts. The chain employs TRBV5-1 and TRBJ2-5, with 8 bases that match TRBD1. The DNA end is more similar to TRBJ2-7, so the J call may be wrong. The CDR3 totals 15 residues. Germline V gene data show CDR1 as SGHRS and CDR2 as YFSETQ. The chain's CDR3 is CASSATTGATYEQYF. The CDR3 DNA is TGCGCCAGCAGCGCAACGACAGGGGCGACCTACGAGCAGTACTTC.

This chain joins TRBV11-2 and TRBJ2-7; 8 bases are shared with TRBD2. The CDR3 sequence is 14 residues long. V dropped 1 base and J dropped 3; count of bases not matched to a gene: 2. Germline loops: CDR1 SGHAT, CDR2 FQNNGV. In DNA, the CDR3 is TGTGCCAGCAGCTTAGCGGGAGGGGACTACGAGCAGTACTTC. Translating gives CASSLAGGDYEQYF.

This chain links TRBV11-2 with TRBJ1-2; TRBD1 matches 8 bases. J was trimmed by 4 bases and V by 4 bases; bases with no gene match: 5. The CDR3 covers 14 residues. Germline V gene lookup returns CDR1 SGHAT and CDR2 FQNNGV. CDR3 DNA sequence: TGTGCCAGCAGCTCAGGGACAGGTCCCTATGGCTACACCTTC. As protein: CASSSGTGPYGYTF.

The J gene is TRBJ2-3, the V gene TRBV18, with TRBD2 as a possible D gene (6 bases). V lost 2 bases to trimming and J lost 3 bases, with 12 bases between them. CDR3 length equals 15 residues. Germline values: CDR1 KGHSH, CDR2 LQKENI. CDR3 region: CASSPSGVSTDTQYF. CDR3 coding DNA: TGTGCCAGCTCACCATCGGGGGTGTCTACAGATACGCAGTATTTT.

The rearrangement links TRBV6-1 to TRBJ1-1, with 7 bases lining up with TRBD1. J gave up 1 base and V 7 bases, and 3 bases lay outside the gene matches. CDR1 is MNHNS and CDR2 is SASEGT in the germline V gene. CDR3 length: 13 amino acids. The chain's CDR3 is CASIGQENTEAFF. CDR3 DNA: TGTGCCAGCATAGGACAGGAGAACACTGAAGCTTTCTTT.

This clone turned up a few times. The rearrangement joins TRBV6-6 to TRBJ2-5; 7 nucleotides agree with TRBD1. The CDR3 consists of 13 residues. J was trimmed by 0 bases and V by 10 bases; bases with no gene match: 5. Per germline, CDR1 MNHNY and CDR2 SVGAGI (reference sequence). The CDR3 loop reads CATHTGDQETQYF. CDR3 nucleotides: TGTGCCACCCATACAGGGGACCAAGAGACCCAGTACTTC.

The chain employs TRBV5-1 and TRBJ2-7; 7 positions agree with TRBD1. This CDR3 has 15 amino acids. The ends lost 4 bases at V and 0 bases at J; junction bases unmatched: 7. Germline values: CDR1 SGHRS, CDR2 YFSETQ. The CDR3 DNA reads TGCGCCAGCAGCATTTCCCGGGACAGCTCCTACGAGCAGTACTTC. Amino acid sequence: CASSISRDSSYEQYF.

The chain carries TRBV6-1 and TRBJ2-7; the match to TRBD1 covers 8 bases. CDR3 length: 15 amino acids. The V gene's germline CDR1 is MNHNS and CDR2 SASEGT. The J segment lost 2 bases and the V segment lost 2 bases, leaving 5 bases of the junction unmatched. The CDR3 is CASSEPGGITYEQYF. The CDR3 nucleotides read TGTGCCAGCAGTGAACCAGGGGGCATCACCTACGAGCAGTACTTC.

The chain joins TRBV6-5 to TRBJ2-1, with D possibly matching TRBD1 (7 bases). In germline, CDR1 is MNHEY, CDR2 SVGAGI. Trimming took 8 bases from V and 10 from J, leaving 24 bases between them. The CDR3 consists of 15 residues. CDR3 nucleotides: TGTGCCAGCCTCCCGAGGGGGCGGGACCCTGGGGAGCAGTTCTTC. Encoded protein: CASLPRGRDPGEQFF.

This clone was picked up a small number of times. The gene calls are TRBV5-1 and TRBJ1-5; D gene ambiguous. The CDR3 is 15 amino acids. CDR1 is SGHRS, CDR2 YFSETQ, per germline. The V end was cut by 2 bases, the J end by 1 base, with 10 bases between. CDR3 sequence reads: CASSFDPGSNQPQHF. The CDR3 nucleotides are TGCGCCAGCAGCTTTGATCCGGGGAGCAATCAGCCCCAGCATTTT.